This T cell receptor (beta chain) was found in a study of regulatory T cells in long-lasting Graves disease. Study-level information: By definition, persistent Graves' disease involved antithyroid drugs for over 5 years alongside positive TSH receptor antibodies.

Time point meaning: persistent/refractory GD, antithyroid drugs over 5 years with positive TRAb. The TCR library was made from RNA extracted from PBMCs. An approximately 9-milliliter sample of peripheral blood was drawn into EDTA tubes. This clonotype was found a few times. The CDR3 is 14 residues long. The trim removed 4 bases at V and 3 bases at J, leaving 3 bases unmatched. The germline V gene encodes CDR1 MDHEN and CDR2 SYDVKM. Libraries of TCR beta came from iRepertoire HTBI primers plus Arm-PCR of CDR3 regions. TCRdb itself ran the multiplex PCR reads through MiXCR, one entry per CDR3 protein. The profile covers some 420,000 distinct CDR3 sequences, with approximately 22% appearing a single time and under 15% taken by the ten largest.

The TCR comes from a female donor with Graves disease. This chain uses TRBV28 with TRBJ1-5, with 7 bases aligning to TRBD1. This specimen was peripheral blood mononuclear cells (PBMCs), taken when the disease was refractory, from a patient treated with antithyroid drugs. The CDR3 DNA is TGTGCCAGCAGTTGGGGGACAGCCAATCAGCCCCAGCATTTT. This gives the protein CASSWGTANQPQHF.